The 19 T cell receptor beta chains below all came from one sample that was sequenced in a study of PD-L1 blockade in urothelial cancer. Repertoires were generated with immunoSEQ multiplex PCR, while TCRdb's copy carries only in-frame clones and drops some. This table holds tens of thousands of clones, roughly 80% found once. The time point is: peripheral blood 6 weeks after treatment start. The material was PBMCs, obtained around atezolizumab (anti-PD-L1) treatment. The receptors originated from a man aged 70-80 years with urothelial cancer.

The rearrangement joins TRBV6-5 to TRBJ1-1; weak D call: TRBD1 (5 bases). The germline CDR1 and CDR2 sequences are MNHEY and SVGAGI. The CDR3 has 14 amino acids. V was pared by 2 bases and J by 1 base, with 8 bases between. CDR3 sequence: CASSYGRGNTEAFF. CDR3 DNA sequence: TGTGCCAGCAGTTACGGTAGGGGGAACACTGAAGCTTTCTTT.

The chain uses TRBV18 and TRBJ2-1; D is ambiguous. With 3 bases removed from V and 0 bases from J, the gap between germline ends came to 12 bases. The CDR3 consists of 16 residues. Germline CDR1 is KGHSH and CDR2 is LQKENI. CDR3 coding DNA: TGTGCCAGCTCACCCTCTTATCTTAGCTCCTACAATGAGCAGTTCTTC. Translation gives CASSPSYLSSYNEQFF.

V and J are TRBV5-5 and TRBJ2-7, with 7 bases aligning to TRBD1. Looked up from germline, CDR1 is SGHKS and CDR2 is YYEKEE (reference sequence). The CDR3 spans 14 residues. V gave up 3 bases and J gave up 3 bases; unmatched junction bases: 6. CDR3 DNA sequence: TGTGCCAGCAGCTCGACAGGGAAGAACTACGAGCAGTACTTC. Encoded protein: CASSSTGKNYEQYF. Together with reference TRBV5-5 and TRBJ2-7, the CDR3 gives the full variable domain: DAGVTQSPTHLIKTRGQQVTLRCSPISGHKSVSWYQQVLGQGPQFIFQYYEKEERGRGNFPDRFSARQFPNYSSELNVNALLLGDSALYLCASSSTGKNYEQYFGPGTRLTVT.

This chain connects TRBV28 to TRBJ1-2; possibly TRBD1 for D (5 bases). The CDR3 extends over 13 amino acids. Germline lookup yields CDR1 MDHEN and CDR2 SYDVKM. Trimming removed 8 bases at V and 3 bases at J, with 13 bases between. The CDR3 region is CASRSGGHYGYTF. As DNA, the CDR3 is TGTGCCAGCCGCAGCGGGGGACACTATGGCTACACCTTC.

The CDR3 here is CASSHALHTGELFF. CDR3 sequence (DNA): TGTGCCAGCAGCCATGCCCTACACACCGGGGAGCTGTTTTTT. J is TRBJ2-2 and V is TRBV14, with D unclear. Trimming left V 3 bases short and J 3 bases short, with 8 bases between. The CDR3 consists of 14 residues. Germline V gives CDR1 SGHDN, CDR2 FVKESK.

The chain uses TRBV9 and TRBJ1-1; no clear D. CDR1 is SGDLS, CDR2 YYNGEE, per germline. V lost 3 bases to trimming and J lost 1 base, with 7 bases between them. This CDR3 region has 13 residues. Written as DNA, the CDR3 is TGTGCCAGCAGCGACTACGGGAACACTGAAGCTTTCTTT. It yields the protein CASSDYGNTEAFF.

In its sample, this clone was seen once. CDR3 bases: TGTGCCTGGAGGAGGAGGGACTATGGCTACACCTTC. It encodes CAWRRRDYGYTF. This rearrangement joins TRBV30 to TRBJ1-2; D is ambiguous. In germline, CDR1 is GTSNPN, CDR2 SVGIG (reference sequence). The CDR3 extends over 12 amino acids. V dropped 3 bases and J dropped 3 bases, with 8 bases sitting between them.

The rearrangement links TRBV2 to TRBJ1-1; D is possibly TRBD1 (6 bases). The CDR3 runs 15 residues. V gave up 4 bases and J gave up 5 bases, with 17 bases separating them. Germline V gene data show CDR1 as SNHLY and CDR2 as FYNNEI. The CDR3 here is CASSVPQGVGTEAFF. The CDR3 nucleotides are TGTGCCAGCAGTGTCCCACAGGGAGTCGGAACTGAAGCTTTCTTT.

This clone was detected ten times or more. This chain uses TRBV2 with TRBJ2-7; D is unclear. V was cut by 0 bases and J by 4 bases, with 10 bases left in between. Germline loops: CDR1 SNHLY, CDR2 FYNNEI. This CDR3 is 14 amino acids long. The DNA of the CDR3 is TGTGCCAGCAGTGAAGCGCTTTTACAGTACGAGCAGTACTTC. It translates to CASSEALLQYEQYF.

This clone was counted a single time. The rearrangement links TRBV28 to TRBJ1-5; the D is unclear. CDR3 length equals 14 residues. The V end lost 6 bases, the J end lost 0 bases, and 9 bases lay between the germline ends. Germline CDR1 and CDR2: MDHEN and SYDVKM. The CDR3 DNA follows: TGTGCCAGCAGGGCAGGTAATAGCAATCAGCCCCAGCATTTT. Its translation is CASRAGNSNQPQHF.

This clone was seen a single time. V usage is TRBV14 and J usage is TRBJ2-3; D unresolved. The CDR3 runs 13 residues. Germline CDR1 reads SGHDN; CDR2 reads FVKESK. Deletions cut 3 bases from V and 5 bases from J, with 9 bases between. CDR3 residues: CASSQWRQDTQYF. CDR3 nucleotide sequence: TGTGCCAGCAGCCAGTGGCGACAAGATACGCAGTATTTT.

The genes are TRBV2 and TRBJ2-3, with 11 bases matching TRBD2. Germline V gene data show CDR1 as SNHLY and CDR2 as FYNNEI. Unmatched junction bases numbered 4, after V lost 4 bases and J lost 10 bases. CDR3 length: 13 amino acids. This CDR3 reads CASSVLAGGAQYF. CDR3 in DNA: TGTGCCAGCAGTGTTCTAGCGGGAGGCGCGCAGTATTTT.

The genes are TRBV13 and TRBJ2-2; 15 positions match TRBD2. This CDR3 spans 19 amino acids. From germline, CDR1 is PRHDT and CDR2 FYEKMQ (reference sequence). With 4 bases clipped from V and 0 bases from J, the junction kept 6 bases outside the gene matches. CDR3 DNA: TGTGCCAGCAGCTCAGCCGGGACTAGCGGGAGGACGAACACCGGGGAGCTGTTTTTT. Encoded protein: CASSSAGTSGRTNTGELFF.

This chain connects TRBV19 to TRBJ1-5; TRBD1 aligns across 10 bases. The CDR3 contains 18 residues. Germline CDR1 and CDR2: LNHDA and SQIVND (reference sequence). With 8 bases clipped from V and 3 bases from J, the junction kept 16 bases outside the gene matches. The CDR3 here is CASHSGGQGTLLNQPQHF. The CDR3 nucleotides are TGTGCCAGTCACTCTGGGGGACAGGGGACCCTTCTCAATCAGCCCCAGCATTTT.

The V gene is TRBV5-4, the J gene TRBJ2-5; D is possibly TRBD1 (5 bases). Germline CDR1 SGHNT, CDR2 YYREEE (reference sequence). The CDR3 runs 13 residues. The germline V and J ends were trimmed by 8 bases and 3 bases, with 14 bases remaining between them. CDR3 protein: CASQAGNEETQYF. In DNA, the CDR3 is TGTGCCAGTCAAGCAGGGAATGAAGAGACCCAGTACTTC. Using reference TRBV5-4 and TRBJ2-5 for the parts outside the CDR3, the full variable domain is ETGVTQSPTHLIKTRGQQVTLRCSSQSGHNTVSWYQQALGQGPQFIFQYYREEENGRGNFPPRFSGLQFPNYSSELNVNALELDDSALYLCASQAGNEETQYFGPGTRLLVL.

The rearrangement uses TRBV5-6 and TRBJ2-7; 7 nucleotides line up with TRBD2. The CDR3 sequence is 16 residues long. With 0 bases clipped from V and 3 bases from J, the junction kept 9 bases outside the gene matches. Germline V gene data show CDR1 as SGHDT and CDR2 as YYEEEE. In DNA, the CDR3 is TGTGCCAGCAGCTTGGTGGGCGGGACTACCCTCTACGAGCAGTACTTC. Translation gives CASSLVGGTTLYEQYF.

V usage is TRBV29-1 and J usage is TRBJ1-1; TRBD1 might be the D (6 bases). Germline assignment: CDR1 SQVTM and CDR2 ANQGSEA. Trimming cost V 7 bases and J 10 bases, with 13 bases left between them. This CDR3 has 10 amino acids. CDR3 loop: CSGDTSGAFF. The CDR3 nucleotides are TGCAGCGGGGACACTTCGGGAGCTTTCTTT.

This clone has more than one count but fewer than ten. V and J are TRBV2 and TRBJ2-7, with 9 positions matching TRBD1. CDR1 is SNHLY, CDR2 FYNNEI, per germline. With V trimmed by 0 bases and J by 7 bases, 10 bases remained unmatched. CDR3 length equals 16 residues. In DNA, the CDR3 is TGTGCCAGCAGTGAAGCAACGAGGGACAGGGTGCGGGAGCAGTACTTC. Amino acid sequence: CASSEATRDRVREQYF.

This rearrangement joins TRBV2 to TRBJ2-1, with D hard to call. Germline loops: CDR1 SNHLY, CDR2 FYNNEI. The CDR3 loop spans 11 amino acids. V lost 11 bases and J 8 bases, leaving 13 bases between the germline ends. The CDR3 is CAGHSDDEQFF. The DNA of the CDR3 is TGTGCCGGGCATAGTGATGATGAGCAGTTCTTC.